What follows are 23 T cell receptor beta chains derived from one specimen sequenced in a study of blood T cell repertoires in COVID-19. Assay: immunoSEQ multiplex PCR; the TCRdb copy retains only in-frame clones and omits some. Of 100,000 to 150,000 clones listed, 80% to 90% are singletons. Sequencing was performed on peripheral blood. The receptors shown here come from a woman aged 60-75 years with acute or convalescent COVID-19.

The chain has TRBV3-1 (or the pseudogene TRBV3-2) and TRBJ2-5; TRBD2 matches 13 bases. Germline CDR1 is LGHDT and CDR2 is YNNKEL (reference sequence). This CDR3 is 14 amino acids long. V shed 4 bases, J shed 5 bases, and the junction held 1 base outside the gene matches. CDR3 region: CASSPLAGGETQYF. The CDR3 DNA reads TGTGCCAGCAGCCCACTAGCGGGAGGGGAGACCCAGTACTTC.

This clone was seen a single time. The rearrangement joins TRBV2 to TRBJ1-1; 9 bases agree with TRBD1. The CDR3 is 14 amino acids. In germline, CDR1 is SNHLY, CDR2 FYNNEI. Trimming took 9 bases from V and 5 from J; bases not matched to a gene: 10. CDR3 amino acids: CASDRGKGMTEAFF. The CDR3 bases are TGTGCCAGTGACAGGGGGAAAGGGATGACTGAAGCTTTCTTT.

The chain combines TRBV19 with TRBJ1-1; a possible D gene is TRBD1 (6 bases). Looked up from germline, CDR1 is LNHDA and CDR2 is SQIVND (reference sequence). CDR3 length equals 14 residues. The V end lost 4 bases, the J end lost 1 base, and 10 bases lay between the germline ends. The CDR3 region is CASSKGQTNTEAFF. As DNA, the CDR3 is TGTGCCAGTAGTAAGGGACAAACGAACACTGAAGCTTTCTTT.

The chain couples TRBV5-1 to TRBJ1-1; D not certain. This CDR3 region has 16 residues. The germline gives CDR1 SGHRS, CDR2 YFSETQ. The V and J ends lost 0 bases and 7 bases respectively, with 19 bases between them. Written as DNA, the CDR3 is TGCGCCAGCAGCTTGGGAGCTGGCACCGGGTCCGGTGAAGCTTTCTTT. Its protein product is CASSLGAGTGSGEAFF.

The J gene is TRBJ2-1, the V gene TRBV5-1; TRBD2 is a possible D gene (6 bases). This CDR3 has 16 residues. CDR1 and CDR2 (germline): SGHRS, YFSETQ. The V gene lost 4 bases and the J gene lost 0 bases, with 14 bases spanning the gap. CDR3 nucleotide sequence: TGCGCCAGCAGCCCGGGACTCCGCAGCTCCTACAATGAGCAGTTCTTC. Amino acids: CASSPGLRSSYNEQFF.

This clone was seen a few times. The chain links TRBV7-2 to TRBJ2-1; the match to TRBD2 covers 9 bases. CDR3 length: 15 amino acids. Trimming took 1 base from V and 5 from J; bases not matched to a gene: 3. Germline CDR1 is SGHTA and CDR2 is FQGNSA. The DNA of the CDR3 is TGTGCCAGCAGCTTAGTAAGCGGGGGGAACAATGAGCAGTTCTTC. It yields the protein CASSLVSGGNNEQFF.

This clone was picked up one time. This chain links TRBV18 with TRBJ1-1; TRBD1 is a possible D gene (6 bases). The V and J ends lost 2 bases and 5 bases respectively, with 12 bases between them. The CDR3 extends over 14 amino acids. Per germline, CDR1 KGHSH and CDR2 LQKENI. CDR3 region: CASSPGRGQTEAFF. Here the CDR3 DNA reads TGTGCCAGCTCACCAGGCAGGGGACAAACTGAAGCTTTCTTT.

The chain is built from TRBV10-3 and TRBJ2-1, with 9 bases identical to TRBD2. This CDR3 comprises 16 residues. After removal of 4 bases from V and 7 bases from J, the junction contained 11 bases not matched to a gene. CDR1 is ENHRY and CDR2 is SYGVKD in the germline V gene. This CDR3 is CAISAGGGGRGNEQFF. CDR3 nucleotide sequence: TGTGCCATCAGTGCTGGCGGTGGCGGGAGGGGGAATGAGCAGTTCTTC.

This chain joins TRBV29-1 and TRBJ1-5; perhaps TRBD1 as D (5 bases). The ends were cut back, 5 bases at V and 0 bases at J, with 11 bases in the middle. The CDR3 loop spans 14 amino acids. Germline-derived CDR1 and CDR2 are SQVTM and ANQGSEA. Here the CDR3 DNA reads TGCAGCGTTTCTGGAGGGGTTAGCAATCAGCCCCAGCATTTT. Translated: CSVSGGVSNQPQHF.

For the CDR3, the DNA is TGTGCCAGCAGCTTAGGGTCCGGCGGGGGCTCTGGAAACACCATATATTTT. It translates to CASSLGSGGGSGNTIYF. This chain joins TRBV7-8 and TRBJ1-3, with D perhaps TRBD1 (5 bases). The CDR3 loop spans 17 amino acids. V lost 1 base to trimming and J lost 0 bases, with 13 bases between them. CDR1 is SGHVS and CDR2 is FQNEAQ in the germline V gene. The full variable domain, rest sourced from reference TRBV7-8 and TRBJ1-3, is GAGVSQSPRYKVAKRGQDVALRCDPISGHVSLFWYQQALGQGPEFLTYFQNEAQLDKSGLPSDRFFAERPEGSVSTLKIQRTQQEDSAVYLCASSLGSGGGSGNTIYFGEGSWLTVV.

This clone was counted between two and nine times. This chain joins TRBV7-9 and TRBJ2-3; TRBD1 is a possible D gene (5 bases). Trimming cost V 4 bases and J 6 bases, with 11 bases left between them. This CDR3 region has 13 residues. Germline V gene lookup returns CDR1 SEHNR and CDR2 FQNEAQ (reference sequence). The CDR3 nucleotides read TGTGCCAGCAGCTCTAGGGGCCCGGATACGCAGTATTTT. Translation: CASSSRGPDTQYF. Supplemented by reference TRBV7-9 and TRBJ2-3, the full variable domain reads DTGVSQNPRHKITKRGQNVTFRCDPISEHNRLYWYRQTLGQGPEFLTYFQNEAQLEKSRLLSDRFSAERPKGSFSTLEIQRTEQGDSAMYLCASSSRGPDTQYFGPGTRLTVL.

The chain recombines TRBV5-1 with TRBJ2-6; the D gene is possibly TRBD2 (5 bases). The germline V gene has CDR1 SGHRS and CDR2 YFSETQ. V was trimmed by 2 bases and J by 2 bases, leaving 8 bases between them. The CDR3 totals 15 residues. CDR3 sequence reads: CASSFGKTGANVLTF. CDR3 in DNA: TGCGCCAGCAGCTTCGGGAAAACTGGGGCCAACGTCCTGACTTTC.

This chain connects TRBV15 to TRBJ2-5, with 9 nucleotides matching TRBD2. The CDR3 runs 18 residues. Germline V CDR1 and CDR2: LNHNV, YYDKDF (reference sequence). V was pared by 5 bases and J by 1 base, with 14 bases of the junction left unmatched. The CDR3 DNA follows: TGTGCCACCAGCGGGAATAAAGTACTAGCGGGCCTCCAAGAGACCCAGTACTTC. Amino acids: CATSGNKVLAGLQETQYF.

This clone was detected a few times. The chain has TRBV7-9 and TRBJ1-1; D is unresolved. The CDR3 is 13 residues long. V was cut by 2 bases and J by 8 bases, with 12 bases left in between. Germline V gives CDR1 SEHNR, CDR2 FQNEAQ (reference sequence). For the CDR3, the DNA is TGTGCCAGCAGCTTACTTCGGGAGGAAGAAGCTTTCTTT. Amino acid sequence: CASSLLREEEAFF.

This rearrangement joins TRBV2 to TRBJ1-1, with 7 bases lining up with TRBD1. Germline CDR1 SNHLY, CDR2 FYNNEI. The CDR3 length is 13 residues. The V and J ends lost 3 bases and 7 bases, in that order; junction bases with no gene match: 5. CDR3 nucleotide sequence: TGTGCCAGCAGTGATGACAGGGTAAATGAAGCTTTCTTT. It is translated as CASSDDRVNEAFF.

Here the CDR3 DNA reads TGTGCCAGCAGGGGCCTCCTGAACACTGAAGCTTTCTTT. This gives the protein CASRGLLNTEAFF. The chain couples TRBV27 to TRBJ1-1, with D unresolved. Deletions cut 6 bases from V and 0 bases from J, with 8 bases between. Germline CDR1 MNHEY, CDR2 SMNVEV (reference sequence). CDR3 length: 13 amino acids.

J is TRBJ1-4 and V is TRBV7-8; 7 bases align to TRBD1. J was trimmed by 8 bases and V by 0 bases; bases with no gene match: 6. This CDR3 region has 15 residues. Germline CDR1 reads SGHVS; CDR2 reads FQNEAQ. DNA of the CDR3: TGTGCCAGCAGCTTAGCCACAGGGGATAACGAAAAACTGTTTTTT. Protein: CASSLATGDNEKLFF.

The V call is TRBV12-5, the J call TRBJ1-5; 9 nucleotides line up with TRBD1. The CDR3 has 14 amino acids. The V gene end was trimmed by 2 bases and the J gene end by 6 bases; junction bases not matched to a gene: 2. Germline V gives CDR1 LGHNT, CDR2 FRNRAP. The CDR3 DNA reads TGTGCTAGTGGTTTGACAGGGGGCCGTCAGCCCCAGCATTTT. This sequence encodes CASGLTGGRQPQHF.

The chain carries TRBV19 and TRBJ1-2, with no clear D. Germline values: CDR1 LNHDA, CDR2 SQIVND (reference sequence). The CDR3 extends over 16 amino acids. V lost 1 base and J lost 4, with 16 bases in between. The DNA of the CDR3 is TGTGCCAGTAGTATAGGCGGGCAGCCTAGATTCTATGGCTACACCTTC. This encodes CASSIGGQPRFYGYTF.

The CDR3 DNA follows: TGTGCCAGCAGCTTCCGCCCCGACAGGGGGAGAGTAGGGGGCTACACCTTC. Translation gives CASSFRPDRGRVGGYTF. This rearrangement joins TRBV7-2 to TRBJ1-2, with TRBD1 matching over 9 bases. V was clipped by 3 bases and J by 8 bases; unmatched bases: 16. CDR1 is SGHTA and CDR2 is FQGNSA in the germline V gene. The CDR3 extends over 17 amino acids.

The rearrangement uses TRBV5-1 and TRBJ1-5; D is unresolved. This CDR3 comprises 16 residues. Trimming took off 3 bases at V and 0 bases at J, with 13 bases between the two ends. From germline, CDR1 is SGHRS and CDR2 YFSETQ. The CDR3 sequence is CASSSGSGDSNQPQHF. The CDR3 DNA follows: TGCGCCAGCAGCTCTGGGAGCGGGGATAGCAATCAGCCCCAGCATTTT. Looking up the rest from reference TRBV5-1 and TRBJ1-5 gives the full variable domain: KAGVTQTPRYLIKTRGQQVTLSCSPISGHRSVSWYQQTPGQGLQFLFEYFSETQRNKGNFPGRFSGRQFSNSRSEMNVSTLELGDSALYLCASSSGSGDSNQPQHFGDGTRLSIL.

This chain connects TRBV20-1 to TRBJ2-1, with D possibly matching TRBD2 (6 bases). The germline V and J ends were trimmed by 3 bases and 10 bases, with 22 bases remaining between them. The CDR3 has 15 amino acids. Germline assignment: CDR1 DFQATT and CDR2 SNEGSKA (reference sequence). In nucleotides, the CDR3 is TGCAGTGCTAGTAAAAGGGGACTTCAAATTGGGGAGCAGTTCTTC. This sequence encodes CSASKRGLQIGEQFF.

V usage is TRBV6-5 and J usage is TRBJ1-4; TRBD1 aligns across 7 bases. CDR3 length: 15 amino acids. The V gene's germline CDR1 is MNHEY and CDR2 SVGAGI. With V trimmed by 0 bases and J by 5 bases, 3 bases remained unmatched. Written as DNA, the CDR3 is TGTGCCAGCAGTTACTCCGCCAGGGGGAATGAAAAACTGTTTTTT. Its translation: CASSYSARGNEKLFF.